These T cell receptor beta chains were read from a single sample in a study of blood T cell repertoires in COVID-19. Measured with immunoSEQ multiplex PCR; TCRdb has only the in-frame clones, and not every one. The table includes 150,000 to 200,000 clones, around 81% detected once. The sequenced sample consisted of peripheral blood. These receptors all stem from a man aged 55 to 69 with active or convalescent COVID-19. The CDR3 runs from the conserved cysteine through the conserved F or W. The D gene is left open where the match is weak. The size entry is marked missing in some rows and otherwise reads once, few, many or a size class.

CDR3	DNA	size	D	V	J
CASSQPGTLDDQPQHF	TGCGCCAGCAGCCAACCTGGGACATTGGATGATCAGCCCCAGCATTTT	NA	NA	TRBV4-1	TRBJ1-5
CASSSPGLRTDTQYF	TGTGCCAGCAGTTCTCCGGGACTCCGCACAGATACGCAGTATTTT	NA	NA	TRBV6-5	TRBJ2-3
CASSYPGTGRNEQFF	TGTGCCAGCAGTTACCCCGGGACAGGGAGGAATGAGCAGTTCTTC	once	TRBD1	TRBV6-5	TRBJ2-1
CSASTGRSYGYTF	TGCAGTGCTAGTACAGGAAGAAGCTATGGCTACACCTTC	NA	NA	TRBV20-1	TRBJ1-2
CASSFSSEAFF	TGTGCCAGCAGTTTTTCCAGTGAAGCTTTCTTT	once	NA	TRBV12-3/TRBV12-4	TRBJ1-1
CASSNDRFNQPQHF	TGTGCCAGCAGTAACGACAGATTCAATCAGCCCCAGCATTTT	once	NA	TRBV6-5	TRBJ1-5
CASSLAGGNEKLFF	TGCGCCAGCAGCTTGGCAGGGGGTAATGAAAAACTGTTTTTT	NA	TRBD1	TRBV5-1	TRBJ1-4
CASRTGPNAGYTF	TGTGCCAGCAGAACAGGGCCCAATGCTGGCTACACCTTC	NA	NA	TRBV12-3/TRBV12-4	TRBJ1-2
CASSPNGQGLAGLYEQYF	TGTGCCAGCTCACCAAATGGACAAGGACTAGCGGGATTATACGAGCAGTACTTC	few	TRBD2	TRBV18	TRBJ2-7
CASSLRGLDEQFF	TGTGCCAGCAGCCTCAGGGGGCTTGATGAGCAGTTCTTC	NA	TRBD1	TRBV3-1/TRBV3-2	TRBJ2-1
CASSSLAGADGELFF	TGTGCCAGCAGCTCCTTAGCGGGGGCGGACGGGGAGCTGTTTTTT	NA	TRBD2	TRBV7-2	TRBJ2-2
CASSLEGAREKLFF	TGCGCCAGCAGCTTGGAGGGGGCGCGGGAAAAACTGTTTTTT	NA	TRBD1	TRBV5-1	TRBJ1-4
CASKTEWVQYF	TGTGCCAGTAAGACAGAATGGGTGCAGTACTTC	NA	NA	TRBV2	TRBJ2-7
CASRISMNTEAFF	TGTGCCAGTAGAATATCTATGAACACTGAAGCTTTCTTT	NA	NA	TRBV19	TRBJ1-1
CASSPDRLAKNIQYF	TGTGCCAGCAGTCCTGACAGACTAGCCAAAAACATTCAGTACTTC	NA	NA	TRBV6-5	TRBJ2-4
CASSPGQLSEQYF	TGTGCCAGCAGCCCGGGACAGCTTAGCGAGCAGTACTTC	NA	TRBD1	TRBV7-6	TRBJ2-7
CASSPHDSYGYTF	TGTGCCAGCAGTCCCCATGACAGCTATGGCTACACCTTC	NA	NA	TRBV28	TRBJ1-2
CASSLATYEQYF	TGTGCCAGCAGCTTGGCCACCTACGAGCAGTACTTC	NA	NA	TRBV5-6	TRBJ2-7
CSVAQGAGTDTQYF	TGCAGCGTTGCCCAGGGCGCAGGCACAGATACGCAGTATTTT	NA	NA	TRBV29-1	TRBJ2-3
CASRKTMAGEKLFF	TGTGCCAGCAGGAAGACGATGGCAGGGGAAAAACTGTTTTTT	NA	NA	TRBV2	TRBJ1-4
CASSSGQENEKLFF	TGTGCCAGCAGCTCGGGACAGGAGAATGAAAAACTGTTTTTT	NA	TRBD1	TRBV7-9	TRBJ1-4
CASRPAGQGANEQYF	TGTGCCAGCAGACCGGCGGGACAGGGGGCGAACGAGCAGTACTTC	NA	TRBD1	TRBV6-5	TRBJ2-7
CASSPRTGENEKLFF	TGTGCCAGCAGCCCAAGGACAGGAGAGAATGAAAAACTGTTTTTT	NA	TRBD1	TRBV5-5	TRBJ1-4
CASSSDFGEQFF	TGTGCCAGCAGTTCGGACTTCGGGGAGCAGTTCTTC	NA	NA	TRBV7-9	TRBJ2-1
CASSYRTEGNTIYF	TGTGCCAGCAGTTACCGGACAGAGGGAAACACCATATATTTT	few	NA	TRBV6-5	TRBJ1-3
CASRDSEMNTEAFF	TGTGCCAGCAGGGACTCGGAAATGAACACTGAAGCTTTCTTT	NA	NA	TRBV6-5	TRBJ1-1
CATSRGSKGPGADTQYF	TGTGCCACCAGCAGAGGATCGAAGGGACCAGGGGCCGATACGCAGTATTTT	NA	NA	TRBV15	TRBJ2-3
CASSPAGLAGTDTQYF	TGTGCCAGCAGCCCCGCGGGACTAGCGGGCACAGATACGCAGTATTTT	NA	TRBD2	TRBV7-2	TRBJ2-3
CASTPPGGGKQYF	TGTGCCAGCACCCCCCCAGGGGGTGGGAAACAGTACTTC	NA	TRBD1	TRBV12-3/TRBV12-4	TRBJ2-7
CASSAGQEGRRLNTEAFF	TGTGCCAGCAGCGCGGGCCAGGAGGGCCGTCGATTGAACACTGAAGCTTTCTTT	few	NA	TRBV5-6	TRBJ1-1
CASSPTGQLNQPQHF	TGTGCCAGCTCCCCGACAGGGCAATTAAATCAGCCCCAGCATTTT	few	TRBD1	TRBV2	TRBJ1-5
CASSTAGGFSDEQYF	TGCGCCAGCAGTACCGCAGGGGGCTTTTCGGACGAGCAGTACTTC	NA	TRBD1	TRBV5-1	TRBJ2-7
CASSLGDSSREKLFF	TGTGCCAGCAGTTTAGGGGACAGCTCAAGGGAAAAACTGTTTTTT	NA	TRBD1	TRBV28	TRBJ1-4
CASSLGTSGRRSYNEQFF	TGTGCCAGCAGCTTAGGGACTAGCGGGAGACGCTCCTACAATGAGCAGTTCTTC	once	TRBD2	TRBV7-2	TRBJ2-1
CSASTGTQQDYGYTF	TGCAGTGCTAGTACCGGGACTCAACAAGACTATGGCTACACCTTC	NA	NA	TRBV20-1	TRBJ1-2
CASSLGHVYEQYF	TGTGCCAGCAGCTTGGGACACGTCTACGAGCAGTACTTC	NA	NA	TRBV5-8	TRBJ2-7
CASSELRDTYNEQFF	TGTGCCAGCAGTGAACTTAGGGACACCTACAATGAGCAGTTCTTC	NA	NA	TRBV6-1	TRBJ2-1
CSVKTDTYSRGNTIYF	TGCAGCGTCAAAACGGACACATACTCTCGCGGAAACACCATATATTTT	NA	NA	TRBV29-1	TRBJ1-3
CSVRTSGSFTQYF	TGCAGCGTTCGGACTAGCGGGAGTTTTACGCAGTATTTT	NA	TRBD2	TRBV29-1	TRBJ2-3
CASSQDFFRDRGLEAFF	TGCGCCAGCAGCCAAGATTTTTTCCGGGACAGGGGGCTTGAAGCTTTCTTT	NA	TRBD1	TRBV4-1	TRBJ1-1
CASSMGAGGVDTQYF	TGTGCCAGTAGTATGGGAGCGGGGGGCGTGGATACGCAGTATTTT	NA	TRBD2	TRBV19	TRBJ2-3
CASSQGLAGVGEQFF	TGCGCCAGCAGCCAAGGACTAGCGGGAGTAGGTGAGCAGTTCTTC	NA	TRBD2	TRBV4-1	TRBJ2-1
CASSQDIRAGREKLFF	TGTGCCAGCAGCCAAGATATCAGGGCAGGGCGTGAAAAACTGTTTTTT	NA	NA	TRBV3-1/TRBV3-2	TRBJ1-4
CASSQTGAQETQYF	TGCGCCAGCAGCCAAACAGGGGCCCAAGAGACCCAGTACTTC	NA	TRBD1	TRBV4-1	TRBJ2-5
CASSPDREYGYTF	TGTGCCAGCAGCCCGGACCGGGAGTATGGCTACACCTTC	few	NA	TRBV9	TRBJ1-2